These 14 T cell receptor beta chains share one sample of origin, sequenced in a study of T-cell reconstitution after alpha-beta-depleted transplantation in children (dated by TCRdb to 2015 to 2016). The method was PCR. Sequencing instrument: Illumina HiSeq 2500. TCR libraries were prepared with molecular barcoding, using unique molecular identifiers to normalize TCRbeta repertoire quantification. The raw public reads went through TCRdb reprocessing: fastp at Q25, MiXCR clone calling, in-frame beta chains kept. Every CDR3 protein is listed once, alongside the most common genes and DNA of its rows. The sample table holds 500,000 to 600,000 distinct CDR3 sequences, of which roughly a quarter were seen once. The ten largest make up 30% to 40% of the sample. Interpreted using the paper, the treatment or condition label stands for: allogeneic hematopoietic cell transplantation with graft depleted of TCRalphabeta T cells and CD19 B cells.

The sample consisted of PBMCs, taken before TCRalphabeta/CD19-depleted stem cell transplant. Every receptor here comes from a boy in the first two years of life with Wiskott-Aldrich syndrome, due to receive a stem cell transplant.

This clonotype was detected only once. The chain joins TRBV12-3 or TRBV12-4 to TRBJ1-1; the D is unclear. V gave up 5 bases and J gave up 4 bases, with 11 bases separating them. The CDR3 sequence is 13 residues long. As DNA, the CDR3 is TGTGCCAGCAGTGGGAGGCCGGGCACTGAAGCTTTCTTT. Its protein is CASSGRPGTEAFF.

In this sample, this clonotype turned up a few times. CDR3 protein: CASSVRVANEQFF. CDR3 coding DNA: TGTGCCAGCAGTGTGCGGGTCGCCAATGAGCAGTTCTTC. The chain employs TRBV12-3 or TRBV12-4 and TRBJ2-1; D is possibly TRBD2 (5 bases). The CDR3 has 13 amino acids. Trimming took off 5 bases at V and 6 bases at J, with 11 bases between the two ends.

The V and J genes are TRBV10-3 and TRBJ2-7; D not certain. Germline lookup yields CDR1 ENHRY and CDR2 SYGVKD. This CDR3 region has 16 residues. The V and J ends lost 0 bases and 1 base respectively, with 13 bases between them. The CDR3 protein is CAISESMGSSSYEQYF. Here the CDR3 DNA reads TGTGCCATCAGTGAGTCGATGGGGTCGTCATCCTACGAGCAGTACTTC.

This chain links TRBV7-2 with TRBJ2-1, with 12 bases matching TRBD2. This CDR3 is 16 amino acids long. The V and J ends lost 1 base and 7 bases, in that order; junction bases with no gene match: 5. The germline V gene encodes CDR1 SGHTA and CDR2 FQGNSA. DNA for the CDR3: TGTGCCAGCAGCTTAGGTGGACTAGCGGGGAAAAATGAGCAGTTCTTC. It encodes CASSLGGLAGKNEQFF.

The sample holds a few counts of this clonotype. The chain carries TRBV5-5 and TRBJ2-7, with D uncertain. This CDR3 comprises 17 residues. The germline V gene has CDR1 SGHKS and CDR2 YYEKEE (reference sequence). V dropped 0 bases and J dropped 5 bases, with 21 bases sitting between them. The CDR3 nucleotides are TGTGCCAGCAGCTTGGGGTCATATTCCCCCAGACTTGACGAGCAGTACTTC. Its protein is CASSLGSYSPRLDEQYF.

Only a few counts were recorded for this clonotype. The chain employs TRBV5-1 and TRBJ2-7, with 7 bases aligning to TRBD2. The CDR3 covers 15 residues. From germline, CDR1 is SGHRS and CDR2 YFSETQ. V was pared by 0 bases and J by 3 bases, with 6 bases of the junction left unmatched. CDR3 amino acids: CASSLELAGLYEQYF. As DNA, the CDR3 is TGCGCCAGCAGCTTGGAGTTAGCGGGTCTCTACGAGCAGTACTTC. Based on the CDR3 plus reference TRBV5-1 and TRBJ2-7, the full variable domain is KAGVTQTPRYLIKTRGQQVTLSCSPISGHRSVSWYQQTPGQGLQFLFEYFSETQRNKGNFPGRFSGRQFSNSRSEMNVSTLELGDSALYLCASSLELAGLYEQYFGPGTRLTVT.

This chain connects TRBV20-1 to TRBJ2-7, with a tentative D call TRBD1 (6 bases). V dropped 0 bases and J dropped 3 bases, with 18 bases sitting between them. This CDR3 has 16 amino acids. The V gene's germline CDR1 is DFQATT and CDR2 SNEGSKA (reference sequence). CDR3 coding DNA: TGCAGTGCTAGAGATGGACAGAAAGAAGACCTCTACGAGCAGTACTTC. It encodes CSARDGQKEDLYEQYF.

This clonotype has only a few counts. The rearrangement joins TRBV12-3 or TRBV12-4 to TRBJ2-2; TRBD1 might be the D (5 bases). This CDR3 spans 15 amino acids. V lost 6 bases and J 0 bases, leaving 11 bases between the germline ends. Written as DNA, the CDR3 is TGTGCCAGCAGACCGGACATAGCGAACACCGGGGAGCTGTTTTTT. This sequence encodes CASRPDIANTGELFF.

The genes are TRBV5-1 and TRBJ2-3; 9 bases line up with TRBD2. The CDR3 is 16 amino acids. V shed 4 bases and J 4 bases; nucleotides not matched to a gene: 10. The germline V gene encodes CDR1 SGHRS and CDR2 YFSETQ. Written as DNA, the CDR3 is TGCGCCAGCAGCCCAGAGCCTCTAGCGGGACCAGATACGCAGTATTTT. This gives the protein CASSPEPLAGPDTQYF.

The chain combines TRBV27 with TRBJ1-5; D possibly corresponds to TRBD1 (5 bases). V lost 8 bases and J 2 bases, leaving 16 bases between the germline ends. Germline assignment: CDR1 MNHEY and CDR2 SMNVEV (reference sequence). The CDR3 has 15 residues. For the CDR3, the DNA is TGTGCCAGCGCCTCGGGGGGAAGGCGCAATCAGCCCCAGCATTTT. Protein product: CASASGGRRNQPQHF.

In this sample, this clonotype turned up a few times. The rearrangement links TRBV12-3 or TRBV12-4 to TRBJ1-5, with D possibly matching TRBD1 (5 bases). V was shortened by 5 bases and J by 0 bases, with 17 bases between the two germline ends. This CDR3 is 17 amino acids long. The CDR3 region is CASSLGQGADSNQPQHF. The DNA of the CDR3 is TGTGCCAGCAGTCTGGGGCAGGGCGCGGATAGCAATCAGCCCCAGCATTTT.

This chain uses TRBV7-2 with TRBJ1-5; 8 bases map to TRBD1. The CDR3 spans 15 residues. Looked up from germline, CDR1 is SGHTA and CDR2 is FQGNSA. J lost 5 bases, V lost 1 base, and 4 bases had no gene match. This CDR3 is CASSLGTGLDQPQHF. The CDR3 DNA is TGTGCCAGCAGCTTAGGGACAGGGCTAGATCAGCCCCAGCATTTT.

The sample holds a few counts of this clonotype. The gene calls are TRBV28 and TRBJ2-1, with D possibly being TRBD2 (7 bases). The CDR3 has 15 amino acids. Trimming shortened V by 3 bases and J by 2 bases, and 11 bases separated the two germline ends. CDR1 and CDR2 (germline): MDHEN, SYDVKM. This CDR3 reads CASSFLGGAYNEQFF. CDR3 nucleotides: TGTGCCAGCAGTTTTTTAGGGGGGGCCTACAATGAGCAGTTCTTC. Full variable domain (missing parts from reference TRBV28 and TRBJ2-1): DVKVTQSSRYLVKRTGEKVFLECVQDMDHENMFWYRQDPGLGLRLIYFSYDVKMKEKGDIPEGYSVSREKKERFSLILESASTNQTSMYLCASSFLGGAYNEQFFGPGTRLTVL.

The CDR3 nucleotides are TGTGCCAGCAGCTTACGGGTGACTAGCGTTAGCTCCTACAATGAGCAGTTCTTC. Residues: CASSLRVTSVSSYNEQFF. The rearrangement joins TRBV11-2 to TRBJ2-1, with 8 bases aligning to TRBD2. The CDR3 runs to 18 residues. Losses at the gene ends were 2 bases for V and 0 bases for J; bases not matched to a gene: 9. The germline V gene has CDR1 SGHAT and CDR2 FQNNGV.